The rows below give T cell receptor beta chains drawn from one sample of a study of identical twins. TCRdb re-called the 5' RACE reads with MiXCR, one entry per CDR3 protein. The data contain approximately 280,000 distinct CDR3 sequences, roughly 8.6% of them seen just once; the ten biggest clones take up more than 2%. The data were also submitted as part of a second study, on yellow fever vaccine responses in identical twins.

The source material was memory (CD45RO+) T cells sorted from blood. All receptors derive from a woman under 30 in good health. The conserved cysteine and the conserved F or W are not part of the CDR3 here. Fields, in order: V gene, J gene, CDR3 protein.

>TRBV9|TRBJ1-1
ASSVGTLQGTEAF
>TRBV2|TRBJ2-1
ASSESPSGRATSSYNEQF
>TRBV7-2|TRBJ1-1
ASSPLVGGVVAF
>TRBV7-9|TRBJ2-5
ASSPGQPQETQY
>TRBV7-2|TRBJ2-2
ASSPTGELF
>TRBV6-1|TRBJ1-3
ASSEHISSGNTIY
>TRBV6-5|TRBJ1-1
ASSYSERGSEAF
>TRBV3-1|TRBJ1-2
ASSQTSDGYT
>TRBV7-8|TRBJ2-3
ASSPDPRSFAQY
>TRBV12-3/TRBV12-4|TRBJ1-3
ASGALNSGNTIY
>TRBV5-5|TRBJ1-1
ASRLGESLMNTEAF
>TRBV5-1|TRBJ1-4
ASTDGPNEKLF
>TRBV15|TRBJ2-5
ATGYSGRTGETQY
>TRBV7-9|TRBJ2-1
ASSLGVGNEQF
>TRBV3-1|TRBJ1-6
ASSATQGIGSPLH